Presented here are 5 T cell receptor beta chains from one specimen sequenced in a study of monozygotic twins with inflammatory bowel disease. TCRdb reprocessed the 5' RACE reads, keeping one entry per CDR3 protein, no DNA. This sample's table has 400,000 to 500,000 distinct CDR3 sequences. The sequenced sample consisted of blood. Receptors were obtained from a human donor with ulcerative colitis or Crohn's disease, or a healthy co-twin of an affected twin (not recorded which).

V usage is TRBV5-5 and J usage is TRBJ1-4; TCRdb indicates TRBD1, and absent DNA this call remains unverified. The CDR3 length is 14 residues. The germline CDR1 and CDR2 sequences are SGHKS and YYEKEE (reference sequence). CDR3 protein: CASRQTGTNEKLFF.

V usage is TRBV30 and J usage is TRBJ1-1. CDR3 length: 17 amino acids. Germline CDR1 reads GTSNPN; CDR2 reads SVGIG (reference sequence). The CDR3 loop is CAWSVGFGHSLNTEAFF. The entire variable domain, with the rest obtained from reference TRBV30 and TRBJ1-1, is as follows: SQTIHQWPATLVQPVGSPLSLECTVEGTSNPNLYWYRQAAGRGLQLLFYSVGIGQISSEVPQNLSASRPQDRQFILSSKKLLLSDSGFYLCAWSVGFGHSLNTEAFFGQGTRLTVV.

The chain combines TRBV7-9 with TRBJ1-2; TCRdb's D call of TRBD1 is untestable without DNA. CDR1 SEHNR and CDR2 FQNEAQ come from the germline V gene (reference sequence). The CDR3 runs to 15 residues. This CDR3 reads CASSSREQGTYGYTF.

This chain uses TRBV12-3 or TRBV12-4 with TRBJ2-2; TCRdb's D call, TRBD1, is unchecked because there is no DNA. This CDR3 region has 17 residues. CDR3 amino acids: CASTPYRWGAVSGELFF.

The chain couples TRBV5-1 to TRBJ2-2; TCRdb's assignment of TRBD1 cannot be checked, as there is no DNA. There are 17 residues in the CDR3. The germline V gene has CDR1 SGHRS and CDR2 YFSETQ. CDR3: CASSLARTGDNAGELFF.